The sequence of this T cell receptor beta chain was determined in a study of T-cell reconstitution after alpha-beta-depleted transplantation in children. Findings and caveats of the study: T-cell counts and diversity were attributed mostly to newly produced T cells one year after transplant. About two months after transplant, alpha-beta T cells reportedly came from several hundred expanded graft clones.

In regard to this clonotype: Its antigen is not identified.

Trimming pared 3 bases from V and 10 bases from J, leaving 16 bases between. Per germline, CDR1 MGHRA and CDR2 YSYEKL. The CDR3 extends over 15 amino acids. Preparing the TCRbeta library involved the use of unique molecular identifiers. TCRdb re-analysed the PCR reads in MiXCR, keeping a single row per CDR3 protein. The sample lists 700,000 to 950,000 distinct CDR3 sequences; 16% were seen once. Sequenced material: PBMCs, mostly from graft donor cells, taken 360 days after TCRalphabeta/CD19-depleted stem cell transplant. The chain joins TRBV4-1 to TRBJ1-6; TRBD1 might be the D (6 bases). The sequence came from a male patient between 5 and 17 years old who had a stem cell transplant for acute lymphoblastic leukemia, so the T cells may come from the graft donor. CDR3 nucleotide sequence: TGCGCCAGCAGCCAGTACAGGGCCTTGGGCTCACCCCTCCACTTT. This sequence encodes CASSQYRALGSPLHF.